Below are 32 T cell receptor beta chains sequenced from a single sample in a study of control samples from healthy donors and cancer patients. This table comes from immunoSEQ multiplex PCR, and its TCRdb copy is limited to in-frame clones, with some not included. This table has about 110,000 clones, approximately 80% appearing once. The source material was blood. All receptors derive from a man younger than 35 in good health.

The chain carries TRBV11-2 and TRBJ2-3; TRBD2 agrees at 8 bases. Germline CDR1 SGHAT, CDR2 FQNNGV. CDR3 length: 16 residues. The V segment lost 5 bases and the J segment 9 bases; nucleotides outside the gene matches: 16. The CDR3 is CASSRTLRGGEGTQYF. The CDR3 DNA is TGTGCCAGCAGCCGTACCCTCCGGGGGGGAGAAGGAACGCAGTATTTT.

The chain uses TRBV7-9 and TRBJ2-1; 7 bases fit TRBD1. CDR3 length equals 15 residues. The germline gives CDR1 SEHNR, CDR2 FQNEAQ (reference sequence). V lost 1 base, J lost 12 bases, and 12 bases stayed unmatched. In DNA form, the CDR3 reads TGTGCCAGCAGCTTAGAGACAGGGTCCCTACTCGGGCAGTTCTTC. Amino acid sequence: CASSLETGSLLGQFF.

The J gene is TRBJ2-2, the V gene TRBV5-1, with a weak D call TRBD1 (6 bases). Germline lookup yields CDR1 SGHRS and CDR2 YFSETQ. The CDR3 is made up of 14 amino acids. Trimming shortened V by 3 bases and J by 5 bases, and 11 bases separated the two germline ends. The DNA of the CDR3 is TGCGCCAGCAGCTCCACAGGGTTTACCGGGGAGCTGTTTTTT. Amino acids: CASSSTGFTGELFF.

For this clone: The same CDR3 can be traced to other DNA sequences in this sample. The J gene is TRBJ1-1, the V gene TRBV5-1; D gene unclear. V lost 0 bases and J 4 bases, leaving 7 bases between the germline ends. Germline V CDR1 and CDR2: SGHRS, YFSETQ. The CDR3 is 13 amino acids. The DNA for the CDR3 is TGCGCCAGCAGCTTGGGGGTGGGCACTGAAGCTTTCTTT. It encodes CASSLGVGTEAFF.

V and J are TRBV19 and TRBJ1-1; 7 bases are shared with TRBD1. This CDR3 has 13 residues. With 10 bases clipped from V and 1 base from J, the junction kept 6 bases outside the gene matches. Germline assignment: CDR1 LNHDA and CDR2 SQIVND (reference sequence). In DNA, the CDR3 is TGTGCCACTGCGGACAGGCCGAACACTGAAGCTTTCTTT. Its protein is CATADRPNTEAFF.

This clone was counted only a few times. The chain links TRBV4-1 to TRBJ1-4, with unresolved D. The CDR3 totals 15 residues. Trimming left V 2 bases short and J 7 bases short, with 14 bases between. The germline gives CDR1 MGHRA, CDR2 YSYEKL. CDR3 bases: TGCGCCAGCAGCCAACCAGGATCCGAAAGTGAAAAACTGTTTTTT. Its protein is CASSQPGSESEKLFF.

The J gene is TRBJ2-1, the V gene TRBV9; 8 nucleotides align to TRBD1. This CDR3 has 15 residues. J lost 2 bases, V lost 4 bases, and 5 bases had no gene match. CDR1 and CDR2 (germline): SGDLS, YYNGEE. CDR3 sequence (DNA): TGTGCCAGCAGCCTAAGACAGGGGCCCTACAATGAGCAGTTCTTC. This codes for CASSLRQGPYNEQFF.

CDR3 sequence: CASSKGGDRQLPYEQYV. The CDR3 DNA follows: TGTGCCAGCAGCAAGGGGGGGGACAGACAGCTTCCTTACGAGCAGTACGTC. The chain employs TRBV21-1 and TRBJ2-7. TRBV21-1 is a pseudogene. There are 17 residues in the CDR3.

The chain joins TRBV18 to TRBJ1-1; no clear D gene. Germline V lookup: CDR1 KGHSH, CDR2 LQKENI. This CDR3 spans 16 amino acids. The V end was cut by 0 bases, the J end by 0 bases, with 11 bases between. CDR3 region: CASSPPGKSMNTEAFF. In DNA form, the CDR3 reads TGTGCCAGCTCACCACCAGGGAAGTCGATGAACACTGAAGCTTTCTTT.

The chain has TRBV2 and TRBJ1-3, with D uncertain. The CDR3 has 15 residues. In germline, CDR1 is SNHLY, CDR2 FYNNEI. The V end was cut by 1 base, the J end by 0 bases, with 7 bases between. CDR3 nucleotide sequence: TGTGCCAGCAGTGAAGGACACCCCTCTGGAAACACCATATATTTT. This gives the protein CASSEGHPSGNTIYF.

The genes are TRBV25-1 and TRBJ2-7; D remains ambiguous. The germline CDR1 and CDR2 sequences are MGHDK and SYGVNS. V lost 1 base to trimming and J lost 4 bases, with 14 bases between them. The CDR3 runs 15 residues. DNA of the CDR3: TGTGCCAGCAGTGAATTAGGTCAGGCCCCTTACGAGCAGTACTTC. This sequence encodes CASSELGQAPYEQYF.

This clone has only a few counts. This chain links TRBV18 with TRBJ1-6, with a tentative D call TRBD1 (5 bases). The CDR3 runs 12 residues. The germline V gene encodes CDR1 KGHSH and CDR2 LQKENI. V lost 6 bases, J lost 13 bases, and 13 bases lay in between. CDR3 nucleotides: TGTGCCAGCTCGGCGGGGGATTTGCCCCTCCACTTT. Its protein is CASSAGDLPLHF. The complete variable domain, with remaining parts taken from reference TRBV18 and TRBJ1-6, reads NAGVMQNPRHLVRRRGQEARLRCSPMKGHSHVYWYRQLPEEGLKFMVYLQKENIIDESGMPKERFSAEFPKEGPSILRIQQVVRGDSAAYFCASSAGDLPLHFGNGTRLTVT.

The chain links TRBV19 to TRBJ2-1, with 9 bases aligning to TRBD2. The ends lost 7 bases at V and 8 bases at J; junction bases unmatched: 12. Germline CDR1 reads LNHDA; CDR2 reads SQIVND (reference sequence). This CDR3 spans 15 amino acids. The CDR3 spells CASNRLAASRDEQFF. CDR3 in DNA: TGTGCCAGTAACCGACTAGCGGCCTCGAGGGATGAGCAGTTCTTC.

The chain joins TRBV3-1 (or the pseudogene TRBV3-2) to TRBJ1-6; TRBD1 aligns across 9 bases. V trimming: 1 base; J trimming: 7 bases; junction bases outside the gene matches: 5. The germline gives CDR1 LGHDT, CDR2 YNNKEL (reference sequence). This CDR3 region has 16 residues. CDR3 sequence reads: CASSQGAGTGNSPLHF. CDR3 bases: TGTGCCAGCAGCCAAGGTGCCGGGACAGGGAATTCACCCCTCCACTTT.

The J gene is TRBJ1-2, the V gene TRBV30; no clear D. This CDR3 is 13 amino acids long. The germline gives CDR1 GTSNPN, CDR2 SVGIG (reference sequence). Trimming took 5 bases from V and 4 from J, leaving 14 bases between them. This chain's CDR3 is CAWFQDAVYGYTF. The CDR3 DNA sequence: TGTGCCTGGTTTCAAGACGCGGTCTATGGCTACACCTTC.

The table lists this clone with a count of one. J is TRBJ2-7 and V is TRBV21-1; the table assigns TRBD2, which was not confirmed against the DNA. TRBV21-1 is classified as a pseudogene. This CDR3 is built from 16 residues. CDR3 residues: CASTLEGRGPSYEQYV. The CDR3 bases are TGTGCCAGCACCCTCGAGGGGCGGGGGCCCTCCTACGAGCAGTACGTC.

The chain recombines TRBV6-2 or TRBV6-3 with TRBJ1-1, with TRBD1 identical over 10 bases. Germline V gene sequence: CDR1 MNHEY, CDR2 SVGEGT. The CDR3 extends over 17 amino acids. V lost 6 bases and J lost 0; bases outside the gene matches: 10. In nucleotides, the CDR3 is TGTGCCAGCAGCCGACGACAGGGGGCAGGTGTGAACACTGAAGCTTTCTTT. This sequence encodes CASSRRQGAGVNTEAFF.

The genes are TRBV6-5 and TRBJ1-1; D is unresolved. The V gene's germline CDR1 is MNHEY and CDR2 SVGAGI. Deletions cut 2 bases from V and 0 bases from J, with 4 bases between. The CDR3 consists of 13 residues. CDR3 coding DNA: TGTGCCAGCAGTTACGCGGTGAACACTGAAGCTTTCTTT. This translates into CASSYAVNTEAFF.

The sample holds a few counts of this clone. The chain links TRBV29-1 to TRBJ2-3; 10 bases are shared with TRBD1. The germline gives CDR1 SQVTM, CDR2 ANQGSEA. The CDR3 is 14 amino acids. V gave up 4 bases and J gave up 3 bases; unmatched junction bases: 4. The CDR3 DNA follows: TGCAGCGTTGTAGGGACAGGGGTAACAGATACGCAGTATTTT. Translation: CSVVGTGVTDTQYF.

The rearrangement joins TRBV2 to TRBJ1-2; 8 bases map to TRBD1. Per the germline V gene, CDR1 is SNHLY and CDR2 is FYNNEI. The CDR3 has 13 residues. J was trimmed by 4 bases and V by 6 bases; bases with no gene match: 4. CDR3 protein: CASRPDRGYGYTF. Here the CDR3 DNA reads TGTGCCAGCAGACCAGACAGGGGCTATGGCTACACCTTC. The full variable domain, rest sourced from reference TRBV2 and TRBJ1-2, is EPEVTQTPSHQVTQMGQEVILRCVPISNHLYFYWYRQILGQKVEFLVSFYNNEISEKSEIFDDQFSVERPDGSNFTLKIRSTKLEDSAMYFCASRPDRGYGYTFGSGTRLTVV.

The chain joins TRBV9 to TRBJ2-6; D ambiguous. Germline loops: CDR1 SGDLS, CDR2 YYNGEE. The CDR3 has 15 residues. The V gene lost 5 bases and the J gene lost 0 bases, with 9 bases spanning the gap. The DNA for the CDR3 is TGTGCCAGCAGTGGCGATTACTCTGGGGCCAACGTCCTGACTTTC. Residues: CASSGDYSGANVLTF.

The CDR3 loop reads CASSLDGVYGYTF. In DNA, the CDR3 is TGTGCCAGCAGCTTGGACGGTGTCTATGGCTACACCTTC. V usage is TRBV7-9 and J usage is TRBJ1-2; D is undetermined. V was pared by 3 bases and J by 4 bases, with 9 bases between. In germline, CDR1 is SEHNR, CDR2 FQNEAQ (reference sequence). The CDR3 length is 13 residues.

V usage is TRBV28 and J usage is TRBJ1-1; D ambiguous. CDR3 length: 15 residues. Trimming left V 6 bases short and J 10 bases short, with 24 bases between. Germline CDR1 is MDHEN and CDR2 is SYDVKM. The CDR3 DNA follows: TGTGCCAGCAGCCCCCGGACCGTTCTCAGCGTTGGAGCTTTCTTT. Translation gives CASSPRTVLSVGAFF.

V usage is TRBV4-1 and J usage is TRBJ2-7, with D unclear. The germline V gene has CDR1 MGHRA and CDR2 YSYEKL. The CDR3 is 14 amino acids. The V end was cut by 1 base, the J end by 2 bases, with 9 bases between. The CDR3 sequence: CASSQVPATYEQYF. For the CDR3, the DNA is TGCGCCAGCAGCCAAGTCCCGGCCACCTACGAGCAGTACTTC.

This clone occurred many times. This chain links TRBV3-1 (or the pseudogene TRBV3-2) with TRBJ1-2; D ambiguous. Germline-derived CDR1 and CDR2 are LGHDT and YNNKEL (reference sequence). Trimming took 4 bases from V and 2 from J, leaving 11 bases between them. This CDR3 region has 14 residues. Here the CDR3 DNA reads TGTGCCAGCAGCCGCTGGACGGAGAACTATGGCTACACCTTC. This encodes CASSRWTENYGYTF.

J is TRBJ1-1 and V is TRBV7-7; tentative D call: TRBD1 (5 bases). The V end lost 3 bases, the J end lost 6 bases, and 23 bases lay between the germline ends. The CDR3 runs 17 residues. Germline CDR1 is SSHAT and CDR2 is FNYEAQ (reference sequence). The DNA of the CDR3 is TGTGCCAGCAGCTTGAACTTTCCTCCCCGGGGGAATGCTGAAGCTTTCTTT. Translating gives CASSLNFPPRGNAEAFF.

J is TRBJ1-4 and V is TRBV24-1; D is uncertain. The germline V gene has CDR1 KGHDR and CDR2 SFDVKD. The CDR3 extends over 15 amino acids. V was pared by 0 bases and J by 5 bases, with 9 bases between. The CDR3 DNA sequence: TGTGCCACCAGTGATTTGTGGGGAGAGAATGAAAAACTGTTTTTT. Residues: CATSDLWGENEKLFF.

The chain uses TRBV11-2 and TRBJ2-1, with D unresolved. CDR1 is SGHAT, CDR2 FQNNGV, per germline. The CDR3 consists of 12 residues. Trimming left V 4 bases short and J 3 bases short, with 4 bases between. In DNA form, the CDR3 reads TGTGCCAGCAGCTCTCACTACAATGAGCAGTTCTTC. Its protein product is CASSSHYNEQFF.

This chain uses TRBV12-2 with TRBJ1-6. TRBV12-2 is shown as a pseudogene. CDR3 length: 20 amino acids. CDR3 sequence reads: CASRRTRGGRPLKYNSPLHF. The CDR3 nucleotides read TGTGCAAGTCGCCGTACCCGGGGGGGGCGACCACTTAAATATAATTCACCCCTCCACTTT.

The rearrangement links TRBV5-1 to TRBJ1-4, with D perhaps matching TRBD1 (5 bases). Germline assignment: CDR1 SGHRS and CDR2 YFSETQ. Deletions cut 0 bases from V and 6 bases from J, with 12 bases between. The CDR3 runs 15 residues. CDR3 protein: CASSLGGLWYEKLFF. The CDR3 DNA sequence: TGCGCCAGCAGCTTGGGGGGACTCTGGTATGAAAAACTGTTTTTT.

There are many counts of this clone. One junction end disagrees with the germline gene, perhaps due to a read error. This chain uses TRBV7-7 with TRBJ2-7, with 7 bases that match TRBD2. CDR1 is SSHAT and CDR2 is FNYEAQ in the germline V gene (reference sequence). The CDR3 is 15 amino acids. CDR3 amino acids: CASSSRTRPPYEQYF. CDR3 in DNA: TGTGCTAGCAGCTCCCGGACTAGGCCCCCCTACGAGCAGTACTTC.

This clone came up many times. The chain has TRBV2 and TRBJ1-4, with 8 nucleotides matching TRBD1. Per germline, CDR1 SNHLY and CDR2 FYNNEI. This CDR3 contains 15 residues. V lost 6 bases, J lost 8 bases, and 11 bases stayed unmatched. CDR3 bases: TGTGCCAGCAGCGGACGACAGGGGCAGTACGAAAAACTGTTTTTT. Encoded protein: CASSGRQGQYEKLFF.